The clone carrying this T cell receptor (beta chain) showed up many times. The data were taken from a study of T cells after posttransplantation cyclophosphamide. The related graft donor's blood sample was taken on the day of bone marrow donation. TCRdb's copy holds only in-frame clones and misses some; the assay was immunoSEQ multiplex PCR. The sample is made up of 40,000 to 55,000 clones, none counted only once. The germline gives CDR1 MDHEN, CDR2 SYDVKM. The CDR3 consists of 16 residues. The V segment lost 4 bases and the J segment 2 bases; nucleotides outside the gene matches: 4. This TCR derives from a man in his forties or fifties in good health, CMV-negative, and a related stem cell transplant donor. The chain carries TRBV28 and TRBJ2-2; TRBD2 aligns across 10 bases. Sequencing used PBMCs. The CDR3 DNA reads as TGTGCCAGCAGTTCTCCTAGCGGGAGAAACACCGGGGAGCTGTTTTTT. Encoded protein: CASSSPSGRNTGELFF.